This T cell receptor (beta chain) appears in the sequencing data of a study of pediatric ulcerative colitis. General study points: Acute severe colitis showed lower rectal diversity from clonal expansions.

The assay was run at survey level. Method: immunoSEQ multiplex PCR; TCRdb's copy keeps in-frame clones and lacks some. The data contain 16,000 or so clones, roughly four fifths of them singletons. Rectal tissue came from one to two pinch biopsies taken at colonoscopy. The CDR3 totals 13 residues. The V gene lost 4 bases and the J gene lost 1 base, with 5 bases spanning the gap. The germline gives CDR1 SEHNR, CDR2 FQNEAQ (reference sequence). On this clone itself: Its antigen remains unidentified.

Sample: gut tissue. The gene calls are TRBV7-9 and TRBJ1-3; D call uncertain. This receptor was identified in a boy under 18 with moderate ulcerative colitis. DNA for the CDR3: TGTGCCAGCAGCTCTGATTCTGGAAACACCATATATTTT. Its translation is CASSSDSGNTIYF.